Below are 8 T cell receptor beta chains sequenced from a single sample in a study of glioma-infiltrating T cells (dated by TCRdb to between 2015 and 2016). Sequencing was performed on an Illumina MiSeq. TCR alpha and beta CDR3 regions were amplified with the iRepertoire nested amplicon-rescue multiplex PCR (arm-PCR) platform from RNA. Clones were called with MiXCR by TCRdb after fastp trimmed the public reads at Q25, and only in-frame beta chains were retained. Records with the same CDR3 protein are collapsed into one entry carrying the most frequent genes and DNA. The sample table shows a few hundred thousand distinct CDR3 sequences, and less than 50% are seen once. Clones ranked in the top ten supply 9.5% to 15% of the sample. The sequencing input was glioma tissue, nonneoplastic brain tissue, or PBMCs (not recorded which). The receptor source for this set is a human donor with low-grade glioma or glioblastoma, undergoing nonglioma brain surgery, or in good health (not recorded which).

The chain couples TRBV28 to TRBJ2-7; no clear D. The CDR3 is made up of 15 amino acids. With 5 bases removed from V and 3 bases from J, the gap between germline ends came to 17 bases. Per germline, CDR1 MDHEN and CDR2 SYDVKM. The CDR3 protein is CASSRRALLIYEQYF. The CDR3 DNA is TGTGCCAGCAGTCGCCGGGCCCTCCTAATCTACGAGCAGTACTTC.

This clonotype was detected ten times or more. The chain has TRBV27 and TRBJ2-7; D unclear. Trimming removed 3 bases at V and 3 bases at J, with 9 bases between. Germline assignment: CDR1 MNHEY and CDR2 SMNVEV (reference sequence). This CDR3 comprises 13 residues. The CDR3 is CASSLKSGYEQYF. The CDR3 DNA reads as TGTGCCAGCAGTTTGAAGAGTGGCTACGAGCAGTACTTC.

As for this clonotype: This could be a read error, since a much larger clone is one nucleotide away. This rearrangement joins TRBV6-6 to TRBJ2-1, with D perhaps TRBD1 or TRBD2 (5 bases each). The germline gives CDR1 MNHNY, CDR2 SVGAGI (reference sequence). The CDR3 has 14 residues. CDR3 nucleotide sequence: TGTGCCAGCAGAACGGCGGGTGGACACAATGGGCAGTTCTTC. Protein sequence: CASRTAGGHNGQFF.

On this clonotype: This may stem from a read error, because a much larger clone lies one nucleotide away. The chain links TRBV15 to TRBJ1-6; the D is unclear. From germline, CDR1 is LNHNV and CDR2 YYDKDF (reference sequence). The CDR3 spans 15 residues. V lost 0 bases and J lost 9, with 12 bases in between. Here the CDR3 DNA reads TGTGCCACCAGCAGAGATGTAACGCATAGTTCACCCCTCCACTTT. Protein sequence: CATSRDVTHSSPLHF.

This clonotype was picked up a small number of times. The gene calls are TRBV4-2 and TRBJ2-5; 8 bases are a match to TRBD1. J lost 5 bases, V lost 0 bases, and 8 bases had no gene match. The CDR3 contains 16 residues. Germline loops: CDR1 LGHNA, CDR2 YNFKEQ. The CDR3 loop is CASSQDEGTGGETQYF. CDR3 DNA: TGTGCCAGCAGCCAAGATGAAGGGACAGGCGGGGAGACCCAGTACTTC.

Worth noting for this clonotype: A much more abundant neighbour one base away suggests this may be a read error. The chain uses TRBV7-2 and TRBJ2-4, with D uncertain. This CDR3 spans 13 amino acids. V lost 1 base and J lost 8, with 9 bases in between. Germline CDR1 is SGHTA and CDR2 is FQGNSA. The CDR3 sequence: CASSLGDLDIQYF. In DNA, the CDR3 is TGTGCCAGCAGCTTAGGAGACTTAGACATTCAGTACTTC.

This clonotype was observed a few times. The V and J genes are TRBV28 and TRBJ2-7; D possibly corresponds to TRBD1 (5 bases). CDR3 length: 16 amino acids. Germline V CDR1 and CDR2: MDHEN, SYDVKM. V shed 3 bases and J shed 4 bases, with 19 bases lying between them. The CDR3, as DNA: TGTGCCAGCAGTTTTGATCAGGGATCCGATGGGTACGAGCAGTACTTC. This encodes CASSFDQGSDGYEQYF.

V and J are TRBV7-9 and TRBJ2-2; 12 bases line up with TRBD1. The V and J ends lost 4 bases and 8 bases, in that order; junction bases with no gene match: 11. The CDR3 loop spans 17 amino acids. CDR1 and CDR2 (germline): SEHNR, FQNEAQ (reference sequence). CDR3 loop: CASSYPPGQGARGELFF. In DNA, the CDR3 is TGTGCCAGCAGCTACCCCCCGGGACAGGGGGCGCGTGGGGAGCTGTTTTTT.